The 28 T cell receptor beta chains given below trace back to one sample, sequenced in a study of tumor-infiltrating lymphocytes in primary liver carcinoma. The approximately 17-32 mg bulk tissue piece was not sorted before simultaneous RNA and DNA extraction. TCR beta cDNA was prepared out of approximately 500 ng total RNA by means of a constant-region primer. Three nested multiplex PCR rounds, a slightly modified ARM-PCR method, built the TCR beta libraries. A C-beta reverse primer was combined with TRBV1-TRBV30 forward primers in the first two PCR rounds, and each round had approximately 9 cycles. TCRdb called the multiplex PCR reads again in MiXCR, with one record for every CDR3 protein. The profile shows 150,000 to 200,000 distinct CDR3 sequences, around four fifths of them singletons. The sequenced material came from tumor tissue from primary liver carcinoma. Receptors were obtained from a middle-aged man with primary liver carcinoma and hepatitis B virus infection.

This chain links TRBV11-2 with TRBJ2-7; 10 bases line up with TRBD2. CDR3 length equals 15 residues. CDR1 SGHAT and CDR2 FQNNGV come from the germline V gene. After removal of 1 base from V and 3 bases from J, the junction contained 3 bases not matched to a gene. DNA of the CDR3: TGTGCCAGCAGCTTAGCCCCTAGCGGGGGCTACGAGCAGTACTTC. The encoded protein is CASSLAPSGGYEQYF.

As regards this clonotype: One end of the junction fails to match germline, which may point to a read error. The gene calls are TRBV28 and TRBJ2-5; D may match TRBD1 or TRBD2 (5 bases each). CDR3 length: 15 residues. CDR1 MDHEN and CDR2 SYDVKM come from the germline V gene. In DNA, the CDR3 is TGTGCCAGCAGCCCAGGGTTTTCCTACCAAGGGACCAAGTACTTC. Translation: CASSPGFSYQGTKYF. Looking up the rest from reference TRBV28 and TRBJ2-5 gives the full variable domain: DVKVTQSSRYLVKRTGEKVFLECVQDMDHENMFWYRQDPGLGLRLIYFSYDVKMKEKGDIPEGYSVSREKKERFSLILESASTNQTSMYLCASSPGFSYQGTKYFGPGTRLLVL.

Regarding this clonotype: At one boundary the junction diverges from the germline segment, which might be a read error. V usage is TRBV11-2 and J usage is TRBJ2-3; TRBD2 matches at 7 bases. CDR1 and CDR2 (germline): SGHAT, FQNNGV. The CDR3 extends over 17 amino acids. The CDR3 DNA is TGTACCAGCGGCTTAGATCCGGGGGAGACTAGCATAGATACGCAGTATTTT. Translated: CTSGLDPGETSIDTQYF.

Worth noting for this clonotype: Since no conserved phenylalanine or tryptophan closes the CDR3, a read error is the likely cause. The V gene is TRBV29-1, the J gene TRBJ2-1; 7 bases fit TRBD2. Germline CDR1 and CDR2: SQVTM and ANQGSEA. There are 14 residues in the CDR3. The CDR3 here is CSVGLAGVSDEQFL. CDR3 coding DNA: TGCAGCGTTGGACTGGCGGGAGTTTCCGATGAACAGTTCTTA.

This clonotype was detected ten times or more. V is TRBV28 and J is TRBJ1-5; 7 positions agree with TRBD1. The germline V gene has CDR1 MDHEN and CDR2 SYDVKM. CDR3 size: 14 residues. Trimming took 3 bases from V and 7 from J; bases not matched to a gene: 6. Written as DNA, the CDR3 is TGTGCCAGCAGTTTCCCAGGGGACAGCCAGCCCCAGCATTTT. Translating it yields CASSFPGDSQPQHF. Filled out from reference TRBV28 and TRBJ1-5, the complete variable domain reads DVKVTQSSRYLVKRTGEKVFLECVQDMDHENMFWYRQDPGLGLRLIYFSYDVKMKEKGDIPEGYSVSREKKERFSLILESASTNQTSMYLCASSFPGDSQPQHFGDGTRLSIL.

This chain connects TRBV11-1 to TRBJ2-7; D remains ambiguous. V shed 5 bases and J shed 3 bases, with 17 bases lying between them. Germline CDR1 reads SGHAT; CDR2 reads FQDESV (reference sequence). This CDR3 contains 15 residues. For the CDR3, the DNA is TGTGCCAGCAGCGTCCTGCGGACCCCGATCTACGAGCAGTACTTC. It translates to CASSVLRTPIYEQYF.

Turning to this clonotype: One junction end does not reproduce the germline sequence, and a read error may be involved. V usage is TRBV29-1 and J usage is TRBJ2-3, with TRBD1 matching over 7 bases. Germline values: CDR1 SQVTM, CDR2 ANQGSEA. The CDR3 is made up of 12 amino acids. CDR3 nucleotide sequence: TGCAGCATCGAAACAGGGACAGATACGCAATATTTT. This sequence encodes CSIETGTDTQYF.

This clonotype occurred a few times. The junction departs from the called germline gene at one end, perhaps through a read error. The rearrangement joins TRBV28 to TRBJ1-4; D may be TRBD1 (5 bases). The length of the CDR3 is 20 residues. Germline lookup yields CDR1 MDHEN and CDR2 SYDVKM. This chain's CDR3 is CASSLICLVNTGVQNEKLFF. DNA of the CDR3: TGTGCCAGCAGTTTAATATGTCTGGTGAATACGGGGGTCCAGAATGAAAAGCTGTTTTTT.

Concerning this clonotype: A junction end diverges from the germline sequence, so it may reflect a read error. The V call is TRBV12-3 or TRBV12-4, the J call TRBJ2-3; 12 bases match TRBD2. The CDR3 length is 16 residues. CDR3 sequence (DNA): TGTTCCAGCAGTTCGAGGACTAGCGGGGTTACAGATACGCAGTATTTT. Protein: CSSSSRTSGVTDTQYF.

About this clonotype: One end of the junction fails to match germline, which may point to a read error. CDR3 nucleotides: TGTGCAAGCAGTAGACCGGGACAGGGGAACACTGAACCTTTCTTT. Translation gives CASSRPGQGNTEPFF. V gene TRBV12-3 or TRBV12-4 combines with J gene TRBJ1-1; 10 positions match TRBD1. The CDR3 loop spans 15 amino acids.

The CDR3 is CASSYSWDRYGYTF. The DNA for the CDR3 is TGTGCCAGCAGTTACTCTTGGGACAGGTATGGCTACACCTTC. This rearrangement joins TRBV6-5 to TRBJ1-2; 8 bases map to TRBD1. Germline CDR1 MNHEY, CDR2 SVGAGI. V lost 0 bases and J lost 5; bases outside the gene matches: 2. The CDR3 is made up of 14 amino acids.

As regards this clonotype: The CDR3 does not close with the conserved phenylalanine or tryptophan, likely indicating a read error. This chain connects TRBV6-1 to TRBJ1-1, with D tentatively TRBD1 (5 bases). The germline V gene has CDR1 MNHNS and CDR2 SASEGT. This CDR3 is built from 12 residues. The CDR3 DNA reads TGTGCCTGCCGAAGGGGTAACAGTGAAGCTTTCATT. Amino acid sequence: CACRRGNSEAFI.

The V call is TRBV4-2, the J call TRBJ1-2; D gene unclear. V was shortened by 1 base and J by 2 bases, with 14 bases between the two germline ends. The V gene's germline CDR1 is LGHNA and CDR2 YNFKEQ. There are 16 residues in the CDR3. CDR3 in amino acids: CASSQVPSVMNYGYTF. For the CDR3, the DNA is TGTGCCAGCAGCCAAGTTCCTTCAGTGATGAACTATGGCTACACCTTC.

As concerns this clonotype: A junction boundary mismatches the germline segment, possibly from a read error. The V call is TRBV10-3, the J call TRBJ1-5, with D unresolved. The CDR3 is made up of 14 amino acids. Looked up from germline, CDR1 is ENHRY and CDR2 is SYGVKD. The CDR3 coding sequence is TGTACCATCAGTGAGCGGGGAGCTAATCAGCCCCAGCGTTTT. This encodes CTISERGANQPQRF.

The V gene is TRBV29-1, the J gene TRBJ1-5; D not certain. Trimming pared 7 bases from V and 3 bases from J, leaving 13 bases between. Per the germline V gene, CDR1 is SQVTM and CDR2 is ANQGSEA. The CDR3 runs to 13 residues. The DNA for the CDR3 is TGCAGCGGTGTCGGATATATCAATCAGCCCCAGCATTTT. Its translation: CSGVGYINQPQHF.

This chain connects TRBV10-2 to TRBJ2-3, with D tentatively TRBD2 (5 bases). Trimming shortened V by 6 bases and J by 15 bases, and 19 bases separated the two germline ends. The CDR3 contains 12 residues. Germline CDR1 and CDR2: WSHSY and SAAADI. As DNA, the CDR3 is TGCGCCAGCAGCCTCACTAGTGGGAGAACTTATTTT. Amino acid sequence: CASSLTSGRTYF.

To note about this clonotype: This CDR3 is missing its conserved last phenylalanine or tryptophan, likely due to a read error. The J gene is TRBJ2-3, the V gene TRBV5-1, with no clear D. The V end was cut by 1 base, the J end by 0 bases, with 12 bases between. This CDR3 has 16 amino acids. Germline lookup yields CDR1 SGHRS and CDR2 YFSETQ. The CDR3 sequence is CASSLNGRPSTDTQYS. In DNA form, the CDR3 reads TGCGCCAGCAGCTTGAACGGCCGTCCTAGCACAGATACGCAGTATTCT.

About this clonotype itself: A read error is likely, as this CDR3 ends without the conserved phenylalanine or tryptophan. This chain links TRBV6-1 with TRBJ1-5; weak D call: TRBD1 (6 bases). The germline gives CDR1 MNHNS, CDR2 SASEGT. This CDR3 is 15 amino acids long. The CDR3 DNA follows: TGTGCCAGCAGTGATCCGGGGCAGGGGAATCTGCCCCAGCATGTT. This codes for CASSDPGQGNLPQHV.

With respect to this clonotype: Germline and junction disagree at one end, which may indicate a read error. The V gene is TRBV6-1, the J gene TRBJ2-6; perhaps TRBD1 as D (5 bases). The germline V gene encodes CDR1 MNHNS and CDR2 SASEGT. The CDR3 is made up of 17 amino acids. This chain's CDR3 is CVSSARVTISGANILTF. The CDR3 nucleotides are TGTGTCAGCAGTGCCCGTGTCACAATCTCTGGGGCCAACATCCTGACTTTC.

The chain carries TRBV12-3 or TRBV12-4 and TRBJ2-1, with D perhaps TRBD2 (6 bases). Between the trimmed V and J ends, which lost 8 bases and 11 bases, there was a span of 28 bases. The CDR3 loop spans 16 amino acids. The CDR3 bases are TGTGCCAGCGCCAGAAGGGGCGGGGATTTACTTAATAAGCAGTTCTTC. Translating it yields CASARRGGDLLNKQFF.

Concerning this clonotype itself: Germline is not matched at one junction end, which may reflect a read error. This rearrangement joins TRBV29-1 to TRBJ1-1, with D perhaps matching TRBD1 (5 bases). CDR3 length: 15 amino acids. The germline gives CDR1 SQVTM, CDR2 ANQGSEA. CDR3: CSVAAGWGINTEAFF. CDR3 coding DNA: TGCAGCGTTGCGGCGGGGTGGGGCATAAACACTGAGGCTTTCTTT.

This clonotype was detected only a few times. The CDR3 protein is CAISQDRTGWGYTF. The CDR3 DNA sequence: TGTGCCATCAGTCAAGATCGAACAGGCTGGGGCTACACCTTC. The chain combines TRBV4-2 with TRBJ1-2; weak D call: TRBD1 (5 bases). V was cut by 10 bases and J by 8 bases, with 23 bases left in between. The CDR3 has 14 amino acids. The germline V gene encodes CDR1 LGHNA and CDR2 YNFKEQ.

This clonotype came up a few times. The chain combines TRBV2 with TRBJ2-1, with 9 bases fitting TRBD2. This CDR3 has 15 amino acids. Germline CDR1 is SNHLY and CDR2 is FYNNEI. Trimming took 1 base from V and 9 from J; bases not matched to a gene: 7. The CDR3: CASSEVAGEYGEQFF. DNA of the CDR3: TGTGCCAGCAGTGAAGTAGCGGGAGAATATGGTGAGCAGTTCTTC.

The gene calls are TRBV29-1 and TRBJ2-3; weak D call: TRBD2 (6 bases). V dropped 7 bases and J dropped 4 bases, with 12 bases sitting between them. CDR3 length: 12 amino acids. CDR1 SQVTM and CDR2 ANQGSEA come from the germline V gene. Written as DNA, the CDR3 is TGCAGCGATATTTCGGGAGCAGATACGCAGTATTTT. This sequence encodes CSDISGADTQYF.

A remark on this clonotype: One end of the junction varies from germline; a read error may be responsible. The CDR3 loop reads CAISESTVNTEALF. CDR3 sequence (DNA): TGTGCCATCAGTGAGTCGACGGTAAACACTGAAGCTTTATTT. The rearrangement joins TRBV10-3 to TRBJ1-1, with D uncertain. The CDR3 extends over 14 amino acids. CDR1 is ENHRY, CDR2 SYGVKD, per germline.

A word on this clonotype: The CDR3 ends on some other residue instead of the conserved phenylalanine or tryptophan, so this is likely a read error. The rearrangement joins TRBV11-2 to TRBJ2-3; D not resolved. The CDR3 runs 14 residues. Germline V lookup: CDR1 SGHAT, CDR2 FQNNGV. This CDR3 is CASSLDVPTDMQYY. In DNA, the CDR3 is TGTGCCAGCAGCTTAGATGTCCCCACAGATATGCAGTATTAT.

Regarding this clonotype: At one end, the junction sequence differs from germline, possibly due to a read error. J is TRBJ2-1 and V is TRBV6-2 or TRBV6-3; D not certain. This CDR3 is built from 14 residues. In germline, CDR1 is MNHEY, CDR2 SVGEGT. DNA of the CDR3: TGTGTCAGCAGCTTGCAAGGGCTCTACAATGAGCAGTTCTTC. Translation: CVSSLQGLYNEQFF.

Remarks on this clonotype: One end of the junction does not line up with germline, which may come from a read error. The genes are TRBV28 and TRBJ1-5; D is possibly TRBD1 (5 bases). This CDR3 spans 16 amino acids. Germline V gives CDR1 MDHEN, CDR2 SYDVKM. The CDR3 reads CTSSVVYSKGYQPKHF. CDR3 DNA sequence: TGTACCAGCAGTGTCGTGTATAGTAAGGGGTATCAGCCCAAGCATTTT.